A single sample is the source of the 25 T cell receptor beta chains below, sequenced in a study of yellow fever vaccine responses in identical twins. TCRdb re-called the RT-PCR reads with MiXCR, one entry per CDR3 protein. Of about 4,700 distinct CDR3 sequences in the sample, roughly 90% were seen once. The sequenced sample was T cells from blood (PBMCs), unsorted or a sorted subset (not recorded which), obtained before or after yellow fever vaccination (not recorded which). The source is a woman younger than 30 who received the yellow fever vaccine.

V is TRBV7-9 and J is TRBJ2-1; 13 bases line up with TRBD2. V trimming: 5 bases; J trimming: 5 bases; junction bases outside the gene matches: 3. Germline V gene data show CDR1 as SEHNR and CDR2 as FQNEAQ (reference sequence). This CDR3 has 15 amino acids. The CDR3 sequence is CASSPGTSGDNEQFF. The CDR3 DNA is TGTGCCAGCAGCCCCGGGACTAGCGGGGACAATGAGCAGTTCTTC. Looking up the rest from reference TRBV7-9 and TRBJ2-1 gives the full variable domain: DTGVSQNPRHKITKRGQNVTFRCDPISEHNRLYWYRQTLGQGPEFLTYFQNEAQLEKSRLLSDRFSAERPKGSFSTLEIQRTEQGDSAMYLCASSPGTSGDNEQFFGPGTRLTVL.

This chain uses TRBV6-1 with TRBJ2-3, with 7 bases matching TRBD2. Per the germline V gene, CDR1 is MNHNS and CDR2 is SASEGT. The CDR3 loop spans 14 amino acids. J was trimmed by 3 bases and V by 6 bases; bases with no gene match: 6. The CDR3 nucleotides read TGTGCCAGCAGCAGCGGGGATGGTACAGATACGCAGTATTTT. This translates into CASSSGDGTDTQYF.

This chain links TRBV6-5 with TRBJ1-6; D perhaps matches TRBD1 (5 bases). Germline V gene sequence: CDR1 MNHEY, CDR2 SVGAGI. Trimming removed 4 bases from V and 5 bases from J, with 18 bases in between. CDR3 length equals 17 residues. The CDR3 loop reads CASSSRPNRLDNSPLHF. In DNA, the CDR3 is TGTGCCAGCAGTTCCCGTCCTAACAGGTTGGATAATTCACCCCTCCACTTT.

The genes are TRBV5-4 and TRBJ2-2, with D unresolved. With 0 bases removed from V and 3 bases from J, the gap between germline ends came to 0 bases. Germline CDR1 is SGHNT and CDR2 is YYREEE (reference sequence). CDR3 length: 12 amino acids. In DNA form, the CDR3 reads TGTGCCAGCAGCTTGGACACCGGGGAGCTGTTTTTT. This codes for CASSLDTGELFF.

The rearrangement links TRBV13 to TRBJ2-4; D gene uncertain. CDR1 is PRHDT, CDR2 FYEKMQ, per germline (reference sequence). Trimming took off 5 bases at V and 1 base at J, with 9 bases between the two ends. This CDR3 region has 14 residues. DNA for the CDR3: TGTGCCAGCAGCAGAATTGGGGCCAAAAACATTCAGTACTTC. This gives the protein CASSRIGAKNIQYF.

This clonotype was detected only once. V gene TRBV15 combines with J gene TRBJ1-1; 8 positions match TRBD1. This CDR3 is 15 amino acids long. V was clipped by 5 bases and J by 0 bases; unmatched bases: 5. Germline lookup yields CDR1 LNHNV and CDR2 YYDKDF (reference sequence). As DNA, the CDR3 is TGTGCCACCAGCGGCCGGGACAGGCTGAACACTGAAGCTTTCTTT. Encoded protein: CATSGRDRLNTEAFF.

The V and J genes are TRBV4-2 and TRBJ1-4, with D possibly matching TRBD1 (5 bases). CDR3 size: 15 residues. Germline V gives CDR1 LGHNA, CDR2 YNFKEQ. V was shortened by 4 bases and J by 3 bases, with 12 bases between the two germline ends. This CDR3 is CASSPGTGSNEKLFF. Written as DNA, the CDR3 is TGTGCCAGCAGCCCCGGGACGGGGTCTAATGAAAAACTGTTTTTT.

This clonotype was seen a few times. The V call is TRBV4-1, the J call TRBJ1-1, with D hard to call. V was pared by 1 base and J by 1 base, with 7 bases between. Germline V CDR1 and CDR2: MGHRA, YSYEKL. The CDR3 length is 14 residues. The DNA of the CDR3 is TGCGCCAGCAGCCAAGGGGAGGCGAACACTGAAGCTTTCTTT. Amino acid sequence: CASSQGEANTEAFF.

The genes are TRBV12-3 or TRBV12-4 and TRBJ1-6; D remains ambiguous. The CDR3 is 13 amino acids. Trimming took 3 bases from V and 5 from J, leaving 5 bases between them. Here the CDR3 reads CASSFEDNSPLHF. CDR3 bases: TGTGCCAGCAGTTTCGAGGATAATTCACCCCTCCACTTT.

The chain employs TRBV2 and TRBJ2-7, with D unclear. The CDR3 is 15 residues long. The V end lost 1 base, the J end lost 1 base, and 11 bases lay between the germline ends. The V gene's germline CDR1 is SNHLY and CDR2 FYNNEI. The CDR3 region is CASSEGVGSSYEQYF. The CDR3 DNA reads TGTGCCAGCAGTGAAGGAGTCGGCTCTTCCTACGAGCAGTACTTC.

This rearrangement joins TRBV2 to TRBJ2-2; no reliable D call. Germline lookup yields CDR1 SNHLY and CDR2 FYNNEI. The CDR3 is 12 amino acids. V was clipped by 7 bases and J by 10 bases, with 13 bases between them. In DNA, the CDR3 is TGTGCCAGCACGGCTCCCGAACCGGAGCTGTTTTTT. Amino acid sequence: CASTAPEPELFF.

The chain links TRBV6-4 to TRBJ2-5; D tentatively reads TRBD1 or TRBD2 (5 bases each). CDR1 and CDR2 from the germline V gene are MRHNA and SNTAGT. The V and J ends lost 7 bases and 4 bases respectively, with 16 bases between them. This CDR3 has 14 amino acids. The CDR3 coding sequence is TGTGCCAGCATTGGCTGGGACGTGGGAGAGACCCAGTACTTC. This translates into CASIGWDVGETQYF.

For the CDR3, the DNA is TGTGCCAGCAGGGCCGGGACAGGGGTCTACAATGAGCAGTTCTTC. Amino acids: CASRAGTGVYNEQFF. The V call is TRBV2, the J call TRBJ2-1, with TRBD1 matching over 10 bases. The CDR3 runs 15 residues. The J segment lost 3 bases and the V segment lost 6 bases, leaving 5 bases of the junction unmatched. The germline V gene has CDR1 SNHLY and CDR2 FYNNEI.

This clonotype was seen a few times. CDR3 nucleotides: TGCAGCGTGAGGACAGGGGCAAACTACGAGCAGTACTTC. Translated, it gives CSVRTGANYEQYF. The rearrangement joins TRBV29-1 to TRBJ2-7; 9 nucleotides line up with TRBD1. The CDR3 is 13 residues long. The germline CDR1 and CDR2 sequences are SQVTM and ANQGSEA. Trimming cost V 6 bases and J 3 bases; bases outside gene matches: 6.

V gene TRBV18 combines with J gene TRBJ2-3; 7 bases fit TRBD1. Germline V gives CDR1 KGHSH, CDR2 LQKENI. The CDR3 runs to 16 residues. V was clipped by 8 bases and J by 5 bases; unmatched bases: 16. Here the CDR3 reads CASRHPDRDPVDTQYF. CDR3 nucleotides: TGTGCCAGCCGCCATCCCGACAGGGACCCTGTAGATACGCAGTATTTT. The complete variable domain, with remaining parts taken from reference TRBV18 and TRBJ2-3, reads NAGVMQNPRHLVRRRGQEARLRCSPMKGHSHVYWYRQLPEEGLKFMVYLQKENIIDESGMPKERFSAEFPKEGPSILRIQQVVRGDSAAYFCASRHPDRDPVDTQYFGPGTRLTVL.

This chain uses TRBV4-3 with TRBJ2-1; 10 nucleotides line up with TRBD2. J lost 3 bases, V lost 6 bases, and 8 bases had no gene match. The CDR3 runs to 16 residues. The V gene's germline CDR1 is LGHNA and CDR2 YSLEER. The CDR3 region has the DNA TGCGCCAGCAGTCCCTCTCGGACTAGCGGCTACAATGAGCAGTTCTTC. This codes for CASSPSRTSGYNEQFF.

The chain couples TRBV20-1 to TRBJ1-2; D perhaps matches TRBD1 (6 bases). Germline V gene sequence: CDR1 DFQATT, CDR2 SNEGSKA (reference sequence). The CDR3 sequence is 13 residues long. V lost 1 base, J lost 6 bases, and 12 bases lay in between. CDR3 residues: CSARVQGDDGYTF. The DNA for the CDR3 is TGCAGTGCTAGAGTACAGGGAGACGATGGCTACACCTTC.

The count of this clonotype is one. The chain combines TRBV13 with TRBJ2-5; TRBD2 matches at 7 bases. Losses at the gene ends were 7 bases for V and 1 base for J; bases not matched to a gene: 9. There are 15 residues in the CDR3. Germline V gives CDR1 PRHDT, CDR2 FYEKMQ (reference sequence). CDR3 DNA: TGTGCCAGCACCTCCGGACTAGGGATCCAAGAGACCCAGTACTTC. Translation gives CASTSGLGIQETQYF. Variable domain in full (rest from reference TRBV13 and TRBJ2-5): AAGVIQSPRHLIKEKRETATLKCYPIPRHDTVYWYQQGPGQDPQFLISFYEKMQSDKGSIPDRFSAQQFSDYHSELNMSSLELGDSALYFCASTSGLGIQETQYFGPGTRLLVL.

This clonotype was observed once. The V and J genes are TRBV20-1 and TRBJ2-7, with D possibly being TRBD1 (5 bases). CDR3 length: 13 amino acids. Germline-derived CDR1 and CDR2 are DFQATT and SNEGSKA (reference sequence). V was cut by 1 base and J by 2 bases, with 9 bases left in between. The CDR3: CSARVTGPYEQYF. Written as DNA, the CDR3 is TGCAGTGCTAGAGTAACAGGCCCCTACGAGCAGTACTTC.

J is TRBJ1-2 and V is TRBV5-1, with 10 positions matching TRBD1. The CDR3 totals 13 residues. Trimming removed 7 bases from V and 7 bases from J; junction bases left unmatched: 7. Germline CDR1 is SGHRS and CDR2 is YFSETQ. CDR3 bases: TGCGCCAGCCGACAGGGGGCTATGTTTGGCTACACCTTC. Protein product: CASRQGAMFGYTF.

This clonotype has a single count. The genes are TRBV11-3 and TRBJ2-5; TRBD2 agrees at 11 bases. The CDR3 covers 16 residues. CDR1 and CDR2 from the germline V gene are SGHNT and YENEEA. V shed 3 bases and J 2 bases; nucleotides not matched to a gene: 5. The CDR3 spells CASSFSLAGGQETQYF. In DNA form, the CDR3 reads TGTGCCAGCAGCTTTAGCCTAGCGGGGGGACAAGAGACCCAGTACTTC.

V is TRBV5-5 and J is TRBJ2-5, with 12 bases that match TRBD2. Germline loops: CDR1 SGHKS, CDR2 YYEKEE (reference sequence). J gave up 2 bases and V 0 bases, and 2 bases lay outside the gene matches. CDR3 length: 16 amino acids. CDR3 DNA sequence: TGTGCCAGCAGCTTGGGACTAGCGGGAGATCAAGAGACCCAGTACTTC. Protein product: CASSLGLAGDQETQYF.

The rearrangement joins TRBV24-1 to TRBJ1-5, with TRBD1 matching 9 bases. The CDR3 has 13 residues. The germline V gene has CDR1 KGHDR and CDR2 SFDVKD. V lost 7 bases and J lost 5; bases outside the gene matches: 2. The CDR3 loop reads CATRGQGDQPQHF. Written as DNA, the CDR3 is TGTGCCACCAGGGGACAGGGAGATCAGCCCCAGCATTTT.

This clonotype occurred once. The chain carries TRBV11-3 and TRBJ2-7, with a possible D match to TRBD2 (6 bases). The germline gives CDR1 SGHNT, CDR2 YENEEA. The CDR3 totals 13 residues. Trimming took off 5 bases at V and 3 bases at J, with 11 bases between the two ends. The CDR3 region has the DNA TGTGCCAGCAGCCCGGGACTCCACTACGAGCAGTACTTC. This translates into CASSPGLHYEQYF.

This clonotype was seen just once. The CDR3 loop is CASSEMGEGYNEQFF. CDR3 DNA: TGCGCCAGCAGTGAGATGGGAGAAGGGTACAATGAGCAGTTCTTC. The chain links TRBV10-1 to TRBJ2-1, with D perhaps matching TRBD2 (5 bases). Germline loops: CDR1 WNHNN, CDR2 SYGVQD (reference sequence). The CDR3 sequence is 15 residues long. V was shortened by 2 bases and J by 4 bases, with 12 bases between the two germline ends.